This entry lists 18 T cell receptor beta chains sequenced from one sample in a study of T cell changes during pregnancy in multiple sclerosis. The method was immunoSEQ multiplex PCR; TCRdb's version includes in-frame clones alone and lacks a portion of them. The repertoire holds about 65,000 clones, with over 80% as singletons. The source material was CD8+ T cells from peripheral blood mononuclear cells, sampled in the third trimester of pregnancy. The receptors were sampled from a female donor in good health, enrolled as a control in a pregnancy study.

The chain carries TRBV5-1 and TRBJ1-1; 7 bases map to TRBD1. V lost 4 bases and J lost 5; bases outside the gene matches: 8. Germline-derived CDR1 and CDR2 are SGHRS and YFSETQ. This CDR3 is built from 14 residues. CDR3 sequence reads: CASSNDREWTEAFF. Written as DNA, the CDR3 is TGCGCCAGCAGCAATGACAGGGAGTGGACTGAAGCTTTCTTT.

The CDR3 protein is CASSATVTGELFF. The CDR3 bases are TGTGCCAGCAGCGCGACAGTCACCGGGGAGCTGTTTTTT. The chain is built from TRBV11-1 and TRBJ2-2; TRBD1 is a possible D gene (5 bases). From germline, CDR1 is SGHAT and CDR2 FQDESV (reference sequence). CDR3 length equals 13 residues. The V gene lost 5 bases and the J gene lost 4 bases, with 8 bases spanning the gap. The variable domain in full, with the rest retrieved from reference TRBV11-1 and TRBJ2-2, is EAEVAQSPRYKITEKSQAVAFWCDPISGHATLYWYRQILGQGPELLVQFQDESVVDDSQLPKDRFSAERLKGVDSTLKIQPAELGDSAMYLCASSATVTGELFFGEGSRLTVL.

The count of this clone is one. The chain uses TRBV6-1 and TRBJ1-5, with TRBD1 as a possible D gene (6 bases). The CDR3 runs to 15 residues. V gave up 7 bases and J gave up 3 bases, with 16 bases separating them. Germline loops: CDR1 MNHNS, CDR2 SASEGT. CDR3 amino acids: CASITGGRFNQPQHF. CDR3 sequence (DNA): TGTGCCAGCATTACTGGGGGCAGATTCAATCAGCCCCAGCATTTT.

The chain couples TRBV7-8 to TRBJ2-7; tentatively, D is TRBD1 (5 bases). CDR3 length: 14 residues. Trimming left V 5 bases short and J 2 bases short, with 13 bases between. Germline V CDR1 and CDR2: SGHVS, FQNEAQ. The CDR3 reads CASSPGLGTYEQYF. In DNA form, the CDR3 reads TGTGCCAGCAGCCCAGGGTTAGGGACCTACGAGCAGTACTTC.

The CDR3 loop is CASSFGAGEGYTF. In DNA, the CDR3 is TGTGCCAGCAGTTTTGGGGCCGGTGAGGGCTACACCTTC. The rearrangement uses TRBV27 and TRBJ1-2; a possible D gene is TRBD1 (5 bases). V lost 3 bases to trimming and J lost 8 bases, with 13 bases between them. This CDR3 spans 13 amino acids. Germline V gene sequence: CDR1 MNHEY, CDR2 SMNVEV (reference sequence).

The chain employs TRBV5-4 and TRBJ2-5; TRBD2 matches at 10 bases. The CDR3 sequence is 15 residues long. The germline CDR1 and CDR2 sequences are SGHNT and YYREEE (reference sequence). V lost 0 bases and J lost 3; bases outside the gene matches: 2. This chain's CDR3 is CASSLAGLAEETQYF. CDR3 bases: TGTGCCAGCAGCTTGGCTGGACTAGCGGAAGAGACCCAGTACTTC.

The chain recombines TRBV13 with TRBJ2-1; 7 bases line up with TRBD2. The CDR3 runs to 13 residues. Germline V gives CDR1 PRHDT, CDR2 FYEKMQ (reference sequence). V shed 3 bases and J 9 bases; nucleotides not matched to a gene: 5. CDR3: CASSFRGVLEQFF. The CDR3 DNA sequence: TGTGCCAGCAGCTTTCGGGGGGTTCTTGAGCAGTTCTTC.

The rearrangement joins TRBV2 to TRBJ2-3; 7 positions agree with TRBD2. V lost 0 bases to trimming and J lost 2 bases; unmatched junction nucleotides: 2. Germline lookup yields CDR1 SNHLY and CDR2 FYNNEI. The CDR3 consists of 15 residues. The CDR3 coding sequence is TGTGCCAGCAGTGAAGCGGGGGGGATCACAGATACGCAGTATTTT. Its protein is CASSEAGGITDTQYF.

This clone has a handful of counts. V is TRBV4-2 and J is TRBJ1-5, with a possible D match to TRBD1 (6 bases). V lost 2 bases and J lost 6, with 11 bases in between. The CDR3 consists of 14 residues. Germline V gives CDR1 LGHNA, CDR2 YNFKEQ. The CDR3, as DNA: TGTGCCAGCAGCCAATTGTCAGGGGCTCAGCCCCAGCATTTT. This codes for CASSQLSGAQPQHF.

This clone has just a few counts. The rearrangement uses TRBV2 and TRBJ1-2, with D uncertain. The CDR3 length is 14 residues. Per the germline V gene, CDR1 is SNHLY and CDR2 is FYNNEI. Trimming took off 1 base at V and 6 bases at J, with 12 bases between the two ends. CDR3 bases: TGTGCCAGCAGTGAAGTGGGAGTCTCTAATGGCTACACCTTC. This translates into CASSEVGVSNGYTF. Drawing the rest from reference TRBV2 and TRBJ1-2, the complete variable domain is EPEVTQTPSHQVTQMGQEVILRCVPISNHLYFYWYRQILGQKVEFLVSFYNNEISEKSEIFDDQFSVERPDGSNFTLKIRSTKLEDSAMYFCASSEVGVSNGYTFGSGTRLTVV.

This sequence joins TRBV7-2 and TRBJ2-7; TRBD1 matches 7 bases. In germline, CDR1 is SGHTA, CDR2 FQGNSA. This CDR3 is 14 amino acids long. Losses at the gene ends were 4 bases for V and 2 bases for J; bases not matched to a gene: 5. CDR3 bases: TGTGCCAGCAGCTACCCCGGGACAGCCTACGAGCAGTACTTC. It is translated as CASSYPGTAYEQYF.

This chain connects TRBV5-4 to TRBJ1-2; TRBD1 agrees at 9 bases. Trimming took 4 bases from V and 11 from J; bases not matched to a gene: 15. The germline V gene encodes CDR1 SGHNT and CDR2 YYREEE (reference sequence). The CDR3 covers 15 residues. CDR3 coding DNA: TGTGCCAGCAGCGGGGCCGGTGGGACAGGGTTTCGGTACACCTTC. The encoded protein is CASSGAGGTGFRYTF.

This chain links TRBV18 with TRBJ2-1; TRBD2 agrees at 9 bases. Germline V lookup: CDR1 KGHSH, CDR2 LQKENI. This CDR3 has 16 amino acids. The V segment lost 4 bases and the J segment 7 bases; nucleotides outside the gene matches: 11. CDR3 nucleotide sequence: TGTGCCAGCTCACTAGGGGCTAGCGGGGAGTCTAATGAGCAGTTCTTC. The encoded protein is CASSLGASGESNEQFF.

This chain links TRBV6-5 with TRBJ2-7; D might be TRBD1 (6 bases). This CDR3 is 15 amino acids long. The germline CDR1 and CDR2 sequences are MNHEY and SVGAGI. V was cut by 2 bases and J by 0 bases, with 11 bases left in between. CDR3 sequence: CASSYGTRVSYEQYF. CDR3 bases: TGTGCCAGCAGTTACGGGACACGCGTCTCCTACGAGCAGTACTTC.

V and J are TRBV4-2 and TRBJ2-3, with D possibly TRBD1 on 6 matching bases. The V gene's germline CDR1 is LGHNA and CDR2 YNFKEQ. Deletions cut 0 bases from V and 4 bases from J, with 17 bases between. The CDR3 totals 17 residues. The chain's CDR3 is CASSQELGGGRADTQYF. The DNA for the CDR3 is TGTGCCAGCAGCCAAGAGCTGGGTGGGGGCAGAGCAGATACGCAGTATTTT.

This chain connects TRBV19 to TRBJ1-6; a possible D gene is TRBD1 (6 bases). This CDR3 is built from 14 residues. V gave up 4 bases and J gave up 9 bases, with 13 bases separating them. CDR1 LNHDA and CDR2 SQIVND come from the germline V gene (reference sequence). The CDR3 region has the DNA TGTGCCAGTAGTACACAGGGTAGGGGTTCACCCCTCCACTTT. It is translated as CASSTQGRGSPLHF.

The chain uses TRBV19 and TRBJ2-7; TRBD1 matches at 12 bases. V shed 6 bases, J shed 6 bases, and the junction held 6 bases outside the gene matches. Looked up from germline, CDR1 is LNHDA and CDR2 is SQIVND (reference sequence). The CDR3 is 14 residues long. CDR3 protein: CASSPRDRGLEQYF. The CDR3 DNA is TGTGCCAGTAGCCCCCGGGACAGGGGGCTCGAGCAGTACTTC.

This chain links TRBV9 with TRBJ1-2, with D possibly being TRBD1 (5 bases). The CDR3 runs to 17 residues. Germline values: CDR1 SGDLS, CDR2 YYNGEE. The V end lost 0 bases, the J end lost 3 bases, and 18 bases lay between the germline ends. CDR3 in DNA: TGTGCCAGCAGCGTAGATGTGATGGGGCGAGGATACTATGGCTACACCTTC. Residues: CASSVDVMGRGYYGYTF.